The clone carrying this T cell receptor beta chain has only a few counts. Its antigen is as yet unknown. This entry comes from a study of vaccination and CD4 T cells after COVID-19. Study-wide context: Researchers treated cells with overlapping spike peptides taken from SARS-CoV-2, HCoV-NL63, HCoV-OC43 and HCoV-229E. The study, taken as a whole, reports: In convalescent patients, a median approximately 90% of reactive clones appeared only post-vaccination.

The Oncomine TCR Beta short-read assay sequenced DNA from cultured CD4+ T cells. TCRdb called the PCR reads again in MiXCR, with one record for every CDR3 protein. The repertoire consists of around 20,000 distinct CDR3 sequences, with 40% to 50% occurring once and the leading ten covering over 20%. Germline CDR1 is MNHEY and CDR2 is SVGEGT. V was shortened by 2 bases and J by 2 bases, with 12 bases between the two germline ends. The CDR3 runs to 15 residues. Regarding treatment: approximately 9-day PBMC culture with coronavirus spike peptide pools or control peptides (ViraFEST assay). The chain combines TRBV6-2 or TRBV6-3 with TRBJ1-2, with D possibly being TRBD1 (6 bases). Sequencing was performed on CD4+ T cells from blood, cultured in vitro, taken before SARS-CoV-2 vaccination. The origin of this receptor is a human donor who had recovered from COVID-19. The CDR3 protein is CASSYDRGINYGYTF. CDR3 nucleotide sequence: TGTGCCAGCAGTTACGATAGGGGGATAAACTATGGCTACACCTTC.